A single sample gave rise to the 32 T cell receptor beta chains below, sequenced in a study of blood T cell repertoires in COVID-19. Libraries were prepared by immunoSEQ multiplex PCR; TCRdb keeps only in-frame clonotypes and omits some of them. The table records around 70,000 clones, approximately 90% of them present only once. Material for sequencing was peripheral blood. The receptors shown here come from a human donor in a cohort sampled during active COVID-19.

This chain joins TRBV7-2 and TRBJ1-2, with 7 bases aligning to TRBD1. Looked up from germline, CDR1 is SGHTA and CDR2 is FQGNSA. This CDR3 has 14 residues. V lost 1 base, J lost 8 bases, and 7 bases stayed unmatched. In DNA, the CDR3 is TGTGCCAGCAGCTTAGGGACAGGCCAGGGAGGCTACACCTTC. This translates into CASSLGTGQGGYTF.

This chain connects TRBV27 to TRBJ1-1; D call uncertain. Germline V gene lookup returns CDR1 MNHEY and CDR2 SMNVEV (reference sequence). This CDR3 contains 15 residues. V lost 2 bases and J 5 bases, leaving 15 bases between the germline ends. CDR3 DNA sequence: TGTGCCAGCAGTTTACGAACCAAGGGAGGGACTGAAGCTTTCTTT. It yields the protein CASSLRTKGGTEAFF.

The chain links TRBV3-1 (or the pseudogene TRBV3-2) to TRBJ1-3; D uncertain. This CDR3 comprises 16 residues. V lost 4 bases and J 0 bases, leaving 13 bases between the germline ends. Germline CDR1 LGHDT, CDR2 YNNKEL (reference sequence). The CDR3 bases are TGTGCCAGCAGCCGCAACCCCACGGTCTCTGGAAACACCATATATTTT. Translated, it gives CASSRNPTVSGNTIYF.

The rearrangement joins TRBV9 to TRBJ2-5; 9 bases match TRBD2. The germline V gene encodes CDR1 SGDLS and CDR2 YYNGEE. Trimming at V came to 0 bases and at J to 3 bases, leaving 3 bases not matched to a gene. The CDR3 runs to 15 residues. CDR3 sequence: CASSVVASGKETQYF. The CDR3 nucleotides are TGTGCCAGCAGCGTAGTGGCTAGCGGGAAAGAGACCCAGTACTTC.

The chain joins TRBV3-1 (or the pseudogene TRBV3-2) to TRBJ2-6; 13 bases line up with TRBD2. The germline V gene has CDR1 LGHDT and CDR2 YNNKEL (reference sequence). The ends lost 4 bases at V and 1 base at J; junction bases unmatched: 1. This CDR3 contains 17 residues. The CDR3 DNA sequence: TGTGCCAGCAGCCCGACTAGCGGGAGGTCTGGGGCCAACGTCCTGACTTTC. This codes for CASSPTSGRSGANVLTF.

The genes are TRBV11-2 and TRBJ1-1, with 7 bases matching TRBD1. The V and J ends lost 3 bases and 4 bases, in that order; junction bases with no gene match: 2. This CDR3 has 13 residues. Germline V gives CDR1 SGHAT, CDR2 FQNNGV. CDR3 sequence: CASSFTGATEAFF. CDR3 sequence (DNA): TGTGCCAGCAGCTTTACAGGGGCCACTGAAGCTTTCTTT.

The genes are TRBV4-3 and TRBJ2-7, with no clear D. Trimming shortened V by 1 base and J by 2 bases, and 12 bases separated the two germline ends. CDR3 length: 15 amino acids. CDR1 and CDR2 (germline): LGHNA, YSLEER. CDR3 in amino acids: CASSQARLSPYEQYF. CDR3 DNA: TGCGCCAGCAGCCAAGCTCGGTTGTCTCCCTACGAGCAGTACTTC.

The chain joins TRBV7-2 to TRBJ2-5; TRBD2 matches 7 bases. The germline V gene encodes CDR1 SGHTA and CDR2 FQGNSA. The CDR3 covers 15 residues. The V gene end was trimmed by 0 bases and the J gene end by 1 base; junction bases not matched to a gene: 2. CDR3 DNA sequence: TGTGCCAGCAGCTTAGCGACTAGCAGCCAAGAGACCCAGTACTTC. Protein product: CASSLATSSQETQYF.

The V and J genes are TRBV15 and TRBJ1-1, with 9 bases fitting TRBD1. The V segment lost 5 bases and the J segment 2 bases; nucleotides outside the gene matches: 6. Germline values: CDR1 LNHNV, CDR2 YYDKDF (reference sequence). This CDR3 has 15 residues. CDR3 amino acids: CATSSKTGGNTEAFF. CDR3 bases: TGTGCCACCAGCTCCAAGACAGGGGGTAACACTGAAGCTTTCTTT. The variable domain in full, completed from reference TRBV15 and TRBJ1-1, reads DAMVIQNPRYQVTQFGKPVTLSCSQTLNHNVMYWYQQKSSQAPKLLFHYYDKDFNNEADTPDNFQSRRPNTSFCFLDIRSPGLGDTAMYLCATSSKTGGNTEAFFGQGTRLTVV.

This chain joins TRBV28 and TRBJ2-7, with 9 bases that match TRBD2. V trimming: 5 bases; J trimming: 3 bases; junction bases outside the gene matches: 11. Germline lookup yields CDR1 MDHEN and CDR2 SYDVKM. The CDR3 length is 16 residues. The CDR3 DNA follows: TGTGCCAGCAGTCCGCCGCGGGAGGGCCTTTACTACGAGCAGTACTTC. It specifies CASSPPREGLYYEQYF.

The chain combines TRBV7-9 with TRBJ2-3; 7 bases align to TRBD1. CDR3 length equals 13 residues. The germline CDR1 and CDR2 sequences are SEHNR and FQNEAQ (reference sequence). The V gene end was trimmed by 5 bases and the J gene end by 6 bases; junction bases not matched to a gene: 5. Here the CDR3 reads CASSPPTGDTQYF. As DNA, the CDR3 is TGTGCCAGCAGCCCACCGACAGGGGATACGCAGTATTTT.

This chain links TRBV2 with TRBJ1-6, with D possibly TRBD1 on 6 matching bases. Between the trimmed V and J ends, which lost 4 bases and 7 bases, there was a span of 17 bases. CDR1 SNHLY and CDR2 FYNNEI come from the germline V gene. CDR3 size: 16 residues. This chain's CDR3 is CASSGDRPLVNSPLHF. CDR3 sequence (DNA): TGTGCCAGCAGTGGAGACAGGCCCCTGGTAAATTCACCCCTCCACTTT.

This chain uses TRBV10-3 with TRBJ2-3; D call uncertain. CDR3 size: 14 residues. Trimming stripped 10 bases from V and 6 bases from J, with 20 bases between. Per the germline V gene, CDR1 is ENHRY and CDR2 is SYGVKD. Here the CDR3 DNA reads TGTGCCACTGGTGTTGGTCAGGCCCCCGATACGCAGTATTTT. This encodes CATGVGQAPDTQYF.

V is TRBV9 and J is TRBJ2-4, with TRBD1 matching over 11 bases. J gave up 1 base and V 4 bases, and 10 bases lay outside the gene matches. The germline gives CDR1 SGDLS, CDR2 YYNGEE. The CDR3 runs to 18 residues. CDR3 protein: CASSHGTGGEVAKNIQYF. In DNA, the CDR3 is TGTGCCAGCAGCCATGGGACAGGGGGGGAGGTGGCCAAAAACATTCAGTACTTC.

The CDR3 DNA follows: TGTGCCAGCAGCGCAACAGCCTGGGACGAGCAGTACTTC. This sequence encodes CASSATAWDEQYF. The chain couples TRBV7-2 to TRBJ2-7; D ambiguous. Germline V gene lookup returns CDR1 SGHTA and CDR2 FQGNSA. The CDR3 is 13 amino acids. Trimming cost V 5 bases and J 5 bases, with 13 bases left between them.

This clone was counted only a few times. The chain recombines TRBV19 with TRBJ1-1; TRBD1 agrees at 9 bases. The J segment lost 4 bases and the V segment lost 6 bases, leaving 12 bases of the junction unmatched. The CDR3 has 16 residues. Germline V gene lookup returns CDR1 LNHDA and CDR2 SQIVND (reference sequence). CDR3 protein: CASSPRGTGGPTEAFF. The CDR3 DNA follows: TGTGCCAGTAGCCCTCGGGGCACAGGGGGCCCCACTGAAGCTTTCTTT.

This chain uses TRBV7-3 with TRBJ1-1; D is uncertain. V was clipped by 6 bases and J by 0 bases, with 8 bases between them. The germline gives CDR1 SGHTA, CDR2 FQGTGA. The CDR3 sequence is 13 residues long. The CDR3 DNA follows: TGTGCCAGCAGTCTCGACTTGAACACTGAAGCTTTCTTT. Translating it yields CASSLDLNTEAFF.

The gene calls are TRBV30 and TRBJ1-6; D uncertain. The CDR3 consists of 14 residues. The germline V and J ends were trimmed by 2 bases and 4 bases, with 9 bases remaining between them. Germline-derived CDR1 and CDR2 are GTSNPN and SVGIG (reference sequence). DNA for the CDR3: TGTGCCTGGAGTTCGGGTGCTTATAATTCACCCCTCCACTTT. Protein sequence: CAWSSGAYNSPLHF.

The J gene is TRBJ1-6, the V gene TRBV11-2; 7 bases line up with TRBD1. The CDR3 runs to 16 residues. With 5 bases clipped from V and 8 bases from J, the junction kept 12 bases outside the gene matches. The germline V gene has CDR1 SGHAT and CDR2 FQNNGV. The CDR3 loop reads CASSKTLGTEHSPLHF. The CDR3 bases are TGTGCCAGCAGCAAAACATTAGGGACAGAGCATTCACCCCTCCACTTT. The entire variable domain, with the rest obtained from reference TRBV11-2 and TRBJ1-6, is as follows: EAGVAQSPRYKIIEKRQSVAFWCNPISGHATLYWYQQILGQGPKLLIQFQNNGVVDDSQLPKDRFSAERLKGVDSTLKIQPAKLEDSAVYLCASSKTLGTEHSPLHFGNGTRLTVT.

CDR3 sequence (DNA): TGTGCCAGCTCTCCTTCGCGGGGGCACTCCTACAATGAGCAGTTCTTC. As protein: CASSPSRGHSYNEQFF. The chain has TRBV18 and TRBJ2-1, with a weak D call TRBD2 (7 bases). The CDR3 totals 16 residues. In germline, CDR1 is KGHSH, CDR2 LQKENI. Trimming shortened V by 6 bases and J by 0 bases, and 15 bases separated the two germline ends.

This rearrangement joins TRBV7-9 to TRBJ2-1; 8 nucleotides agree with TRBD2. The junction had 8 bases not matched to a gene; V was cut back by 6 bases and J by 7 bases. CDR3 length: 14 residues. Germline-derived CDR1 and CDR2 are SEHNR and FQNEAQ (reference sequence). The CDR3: CASRGAGGLNEQFF. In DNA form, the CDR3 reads TGTGCCAGCAGAGGCGCGGGAGGTTTGAATGAGCAGTTCTTC.

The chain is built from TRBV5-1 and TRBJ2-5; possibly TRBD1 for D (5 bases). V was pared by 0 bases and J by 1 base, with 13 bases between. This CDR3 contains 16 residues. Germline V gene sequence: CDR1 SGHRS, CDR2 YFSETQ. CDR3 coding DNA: TGCGCCAGCAGCTTGGTGACCCGCCAGGGCCAAGAGACCCAGTACTTC. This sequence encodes CASSLVTRQGQETQYF.

In nucleotides, the CDR3 is TGTGCCGGATCGGGACAGGGGGCGGCGAACACTGAAGCTTTCTTT. Protein: CAGSGQGAANTEAFF. This chain joins TRBV28 and TRBJ1-1; 12 bases match TRBD1. This CDR3 spans 15 amino acids. From germline, CDR1 is MDHEN and CDR2 SYDVKM. V was pared by 11 bases and J by 1 base, with 8 bases of the junction left unmatched.

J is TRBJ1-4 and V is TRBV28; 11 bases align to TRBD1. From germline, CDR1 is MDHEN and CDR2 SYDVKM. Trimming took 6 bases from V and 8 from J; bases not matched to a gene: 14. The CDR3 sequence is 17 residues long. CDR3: CASRDRGTGGVREKLFF. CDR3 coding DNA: TGTGCCAGCAGGGACCGCGGGACAGGGGGTGTTAGAGAAAAACTGTTTTTT.

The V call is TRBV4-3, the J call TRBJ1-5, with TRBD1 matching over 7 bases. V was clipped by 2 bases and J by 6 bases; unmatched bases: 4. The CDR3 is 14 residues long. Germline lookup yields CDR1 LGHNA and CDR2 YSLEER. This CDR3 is CASSQTQGPQPQHF. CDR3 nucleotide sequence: TGCGCCAGCAGCCAAACACAGGGGCCTCAGCCCCAGCATTTT.

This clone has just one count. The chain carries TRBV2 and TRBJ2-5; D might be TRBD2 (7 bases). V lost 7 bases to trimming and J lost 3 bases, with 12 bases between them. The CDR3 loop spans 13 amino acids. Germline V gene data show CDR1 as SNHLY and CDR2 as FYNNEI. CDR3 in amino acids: CASIGGAEETQYF. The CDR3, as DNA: TGTGCCAGCATTGGGGGGGCTGAAGAGACCCAGTACTTC.

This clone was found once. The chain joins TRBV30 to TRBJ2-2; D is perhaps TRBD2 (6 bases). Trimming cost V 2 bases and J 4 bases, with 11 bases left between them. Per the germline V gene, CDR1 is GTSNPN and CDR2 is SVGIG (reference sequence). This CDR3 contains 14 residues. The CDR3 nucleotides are TGTGCCTGGAGTCGGCGGGGTACCACCGGGGAGCTGTTTTTT. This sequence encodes CAWSRRGTTGELFF.

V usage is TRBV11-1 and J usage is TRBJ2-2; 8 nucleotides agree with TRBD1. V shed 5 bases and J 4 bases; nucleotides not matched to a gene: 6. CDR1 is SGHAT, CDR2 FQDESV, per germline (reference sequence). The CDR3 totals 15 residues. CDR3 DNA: TGTGCCAGCAGCACCACAGGGGGTGGCACCGGGGAGCTGTTTTTT. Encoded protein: CASSTTGGGTGELFF.

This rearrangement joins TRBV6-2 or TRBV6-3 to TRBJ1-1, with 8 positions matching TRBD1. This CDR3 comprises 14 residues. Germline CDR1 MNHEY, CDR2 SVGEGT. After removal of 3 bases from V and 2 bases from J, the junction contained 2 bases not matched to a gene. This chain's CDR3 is CASSYDRGNTEAFF. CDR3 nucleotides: TGTGCCAGCAGTTATGACAGGGGAAACACTGAAGCTTTCTTT.

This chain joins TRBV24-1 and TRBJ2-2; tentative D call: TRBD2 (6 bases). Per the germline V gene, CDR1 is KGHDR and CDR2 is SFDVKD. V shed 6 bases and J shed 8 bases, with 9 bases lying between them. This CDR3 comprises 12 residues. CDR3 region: CATSLGLGELFF. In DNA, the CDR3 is TGTGCCACCAGTTTGGGACTTGGGGAGCTGTTTTTT.

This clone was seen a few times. This CDR3 reads CASSELFRKRGISYEQYF. The CDR3 DNA reads TGCGCCAGCAGTGAGCTCTTCAGAAAGCGGGGGATCTCCTACGAGCAGTACTTC. This chain joins TRBV10-1 and TRBJ2-7; 8 positions match TRBD2. V trimming: 2 bases; J trimming: 0 bases; junction bases outside the gene matches: 12. There are 18 residues in the CDR3. Germline V gene sequence: CDR1 WNHNN, CDR2 SYGVQD (reference sequence).

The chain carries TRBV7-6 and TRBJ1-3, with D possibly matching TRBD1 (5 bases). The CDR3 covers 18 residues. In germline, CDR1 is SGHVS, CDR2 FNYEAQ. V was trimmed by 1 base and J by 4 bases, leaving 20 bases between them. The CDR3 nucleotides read TGTGCCAGCAGCTTAGAGGTTTTCGGGGGAGTGTACGGAAACACCATATATTTT. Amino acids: CASSLEVFGGVYGNTIYF.